The 7 T cell receptor beta chains below come from one sample, sequenced in a study of patients and donors after allogeneic stem cell transplantation. TCRdb passed the RT-PCR reads through MiXCR, listing each CDR3 protein once. The repertoire holds about a million distinct CDR3 sequences, with 18% as singletons. The sample consisted of blood, either unsorted or a sorted T cell fraction (not recorded which). The receptors stem from a human donor who was either an allogeneic HSCT recipient or a stem cell or donor lymphocyte infusion donor (not recorded which). It is not recorded whose cells these are; they may come from a transplant donor.

This chain links TRBV20-1 with TRBJ1-5; a weak D match, TRBD1 (5 bases). Germline V gives CDR1 DFQATT, CDR2 SNEGSKA (reference sequence). V lost 0 bases and J 7 bases, leaving 10 bases between the germline ends. The CDR3 runs 13 residues. The CDR3 region has the DNA TGCAGTGCTAGAGATGTGGGGGACCAGCCCCAGCATTTT. The encoded protein is CSARDVGDQPQHF.

A few counts support this clonotype. V and J are TRBV12-3 or TRBV12-4 and TRBJ2-7, with 9 bases lining up with TRBD1. CDR3 length equals 15 residues. V lost 5 bases to trimming and J lost 6 bases; unmatched junction nucleotides: 11. CDR3 loop: CASSPQGARLGEQYF. The DNA for the CDR3 is TGTGCCAGCAGTCCACAGGGGGCGAGGTTAGGCGAGCAGTACTTC.

The chain couples TRBV5-5 to TRBJ2-1; D tentatively fits TRBD1 or TRBD2 (5 bases each). CDR3 length: 12 amino acids. The ends were cut back, 3 bases at V and 9 bases at J, with 10 bases in the middle. In germline, CDR1 is SGHKS, CDR2 YYEKEE (reference sequence). CDR3 region: CASSWDGFEQFF. The CDR3 DNA sequence: TGTGCCAGCAGCTGGGACGGATTTGAGCAGTTCTTC.

This clonotype was seen a few times. The chain is built from TRBV19 and TRBJ2-7, with TRBD1 identical over 10 bases. There are 15 residues in the CDR3. J lost 5 bases, V lost 1 base, and 5 bases had no gene match. The germline CDR1 and CDR2 sequences are LNHDA and SQIVND (reference sequence). CDR3 protein: CASSIGDRGVNEQYF. CDR3 sequence (DNA): TGTGCCAGTAGTATAGGGGACAGGGGAGTCAACGAGCAGTACTTC.

In its sample, this clonotype was seen a few times. V is TRBV20-1 and J is TRBJ1-5; D is ambiguous. Germline V gene lookup returns CDR1 DFQATT and CDR2 SNEGSKA (reference sequence). The CDR3 extends over 13 amino acids. V lost 5 bases, J lost 4 bases, and 12 bases lay in between. The CDR3 loop reads CSAPSDGNQPQHF. CDR3 coding DNA: TGCAGTGCTCCGTCGGACGGTAATCAGCCCCAGCATTTT.

V gene TRBV5-1 combines with J gene TRBJ2-5; 9 nucleotides agree with TRBD1. The germline gives CDR1 SGHRS, CDR2 YFSETQ. V gave up 4 bases and J gave up 2 bases; unmatched junction bases: 9. The CDR3 sequence is 16 residues long. CDR3 sequence: CASSLPGTGNQETQYF. CDR3 DNA: TGCGCCAGCAGCCTCCCCGGGACAGGGAATCAAGAGACCCAGTACTTC.

This clonotype was detected a few times. V is TRBV20-1 and J is TRBJ2-2, with TRBD1 identical over 9 bases. The CDR3 contains 16 residues. J lost 3 bases, V lost 0 bases, and 5 bases had no gene match. The germline V gene encodes CDR1 DFQATT and CDR2 SNEGSKA (reference sequence). CDR3 coding DNA: TGCAGTGCTAGAGATGGGGACAGGGAGGACACCGGGGAGCTGTTTTTT. Translated: CSARDGDREDTGELFF.